The clone carrying this T cell receptor (beta chain) was recorded a few times. Its antigen is undetermined. CDR3 length equals 16 residues. CDR1 and CDR2 from the germline V gene are SGHTS and YDEGEE. V gave up 3 bases and J gave up 0 bases, with 13 bases separating them. The data stem from a study of T-cell reconstitution after alpha-beta-depleted transplantation in children. Whole-study results and caveats: T-cell numbers and diversity one year post-transplant derived largely from freshly generated T cells. Several hundred expanded graft clones reportedly supplied alpha-beta T cells about two months after transplant.

Unique molecular identifiers were built into the TCRbeta library. MiXCR, applied by TCRdb to the PCR reads, yields one record per CDR3 protein. This sample has fewer than 350,000 distinct CDR3 sequences, with 11% found just once. The V gene is TRBV5-8, the J gene TRBJ2-1, with D possibly matching TRBD2 (6 bases). This TCR came from a male patient between 2 and 10 years old who had a stem cell transplant for chronic granulomatous disease, so the T cells may come from the graft donor. Specimen: peripheral blood, collected 180 days after TCRalphabeta/CD19-depleted stem cell transplant. CDR3 coding DNA: TGTGCCAGCAGCTGGAGGGATTTCCTCTCCTACAATGAGCAGTTCTTC. Translating it yields CASSWRDFLSYNEQFF.